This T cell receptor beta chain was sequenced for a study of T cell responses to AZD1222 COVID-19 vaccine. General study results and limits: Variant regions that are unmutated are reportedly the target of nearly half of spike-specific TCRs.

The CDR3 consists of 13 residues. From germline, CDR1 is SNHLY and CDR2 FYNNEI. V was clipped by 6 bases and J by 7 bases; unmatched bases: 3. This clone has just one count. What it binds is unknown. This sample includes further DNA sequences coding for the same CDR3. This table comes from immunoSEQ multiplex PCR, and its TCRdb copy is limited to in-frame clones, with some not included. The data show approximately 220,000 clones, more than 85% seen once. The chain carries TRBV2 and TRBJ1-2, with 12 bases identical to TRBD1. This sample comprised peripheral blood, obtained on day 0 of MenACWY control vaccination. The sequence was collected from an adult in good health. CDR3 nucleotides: TGTGCCAGCAGGGGACAGGGGGCGACTGGCTACACCTTC. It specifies CASRGQGATGYTF. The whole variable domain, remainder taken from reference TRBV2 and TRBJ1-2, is EPEVTQTPSHQVTQMGQEVILRCVPISNHLYFYWYRQILGQKVEFLVSFYNNEISEKSEIFDDQFSVERPDGSNFTLKIRSTKLEDSAMYFCASRGQGATGYTFGSGTRLTVV.